The 7 T cell receptor beta chains below were found in one sample sequenced in a study of blood T cell repertoires in COVID-19. Clones were read by immunoSEQ multiplex PCR, and TCRdb kept only the in-frame ones, dropping some. This sample has roughly 100,000 clones, with 80% to 95% found just once. Sequenced material: peripheral blood. The source of these receptors is a man aged 18 to 35 with COVID-19, enrolled during active disease.

This clone was detected a few times. The J gene is TRBJ1-1, the V gene TRBV4-2, with a tentative D call TRBD1 (5 bases). This CDR3 contains 13 residues. The germline V gene encodes CDR1 LGHNA and CDR2 YNFKEQ. V was cut by 1 base and J by 11 bases, with 14 bases left in between. The CDR3 region is CASSQVSAGRAFF. DNA for the CDR3: TGTGCCAGCAGCCAAGTTTCTGCAGGGCGGGCTTTCTTT.

The chain employs TRBV4-1 and TRBJ1-3, with TRBD1 identical over 8 bases. Germline V gene sequence: CDR1 MGHRA, CDR2 YSYEKL. The junction had 2 bases not matched to a gene; V was cut back by 4 bases and J by 0 bases. The length of the CDR3 is 15 residues. The CDR3 DNA reads TGCGCCAGCAGCCGAGACAGGGGCTCTGGAAACACCATATATTTT. Protein: CASSRDRGSGNTIYF.

V and J are TRBV28 and TRBJ2-2; D might be TRBD2 (5 bases). The CDR3 has 15 amino acids. Germline V gene sequence: CDR1 MDHEN, CDR2 SYDVKM. Trimming removed 3 bases from V and 1 base from J, with 9 bases in between. The CDR3 DNA reads as TGTGCCAGCAGTTTGGTCGGGGAGAACACCGGGGAGCTGTTTTTT. It specifies CASSLVGENTGELFF.

This clone turned up a few times. The CDR3 reads CASSLSLGTGRNTIYF. The CDR3 region has the DNA TGTGCCAGCAGCTTAAGTCTGGGGACAGGTCGAAACACCATATATTTT. The V gene is TRBV7-2, the J gene TRBJ1-3; 8 nucleotides match TRBD1. The CDR3 sequence is 16 residues long. Trimming at V came to 2 bases and at J to 5 bases, leaving 8 bases not matched to a gene. Germline CDR1 is SGHTA and CDR2 is FQGNSA.

The V call is TRBV2, the J call TRBJ1-1, with 7 nucleotides matching TRBD1. Germline V gives CDR1 SNHLY, CDR2 FYNNEI. Trimming removed 6 bases from V and 3 bases from J; junction bases left unmatched: 4. This CDR3 is built from 13 residues. Here the CDR3 reads CASSRDSYTEAFF. The CDR3 nucleotides read TGTGCCAGCAGCCGGGACAGCTACACTGAAGCTTTCTTT.

The chain joins TRBV5-1 to TRBJ2-7; 7 positions match TRBD1. The trim removed 2 bases at V and 3 bases at J, leaving 8 bases unmatched. The CDR3 is made up of 15 amino acids. Germline V gene lookup returns CDR1 SGHRS and CDR2 YFSETQ. The CDR3 bases are TGCGCCAGCAGCTTCCCCCGACAGGGCCGCTACGAGCAGTACTTC. It encodes CASSFPRQGRYEQYF.

The rearrangement links TRBV19 to TRBJ1-4; tentatively, D is TRBD1 (5 bases). V lost 2 bases, J lost 7 bases, and 11 bases lay in between. The germline gives CDR1 LNHDA, CDR2 SQIVND (reference sequence). The CDR3 has 14 residues. CDR3 protein: CASSIPGWSEKLFF. The CDR3 DNA reads as TGTGCCAGTAGTATACCAGGGTGGAGTGAAAAACTGTTTTTT. Full variable domain (remainder filled in from reference TRBV19 and TRBJ1-4): DGGITQSPKYLFRKEGQNVTLSCEQNLNHDAMYWYRQDPGQGLRLIYYSQIVNDFQKGDIAEGYSVSREKKESFPLTVTSAQKNPTAFYLCASSIPGWSEKLFFGSGTQLSVL.